These T cell receptor beta chains were read from a single sample in a study of post-analysis software for immune sequencing data. TCRdb independently ran MiXCR on the PCR reads; one entry per CDR3 protein. The sample contains under 200,000 distinct CDR3 sequences, approximately 30% of which appear only once. The sequencing sample was made of blood. These receptors were collected from a girl aged 2-17 years with multiple sclerosis. Both conserved end residues are part of each CDR3. D genes are given only for firm matches. Not every row has a clone size; where given, it reads once, few, many or a size class.

TRBV2	TRBJ1-5	.	14	.	TGTGCCAGCAGTGAAGACAGGGCAGGTCAGCCCCAGCATTTT	CASSEDRAGQPQHF
TRBV5-1	TRBJ2-7	.	15	.	TGCGCCAGCGGCTCCCCCCTAGCGTCTTACAATGAGCAGTACTTC	CASGSPLASYNEQYF
TRBV20-1	TRBJ1-4	.	14	few	TGCAGTGCTAGAGAGCTGGGGACGCGAGAAAAACTGTTTTTT	CSARELGTREKLFF
TRBV5-1	TRBJ1-2	TRBD1	13	many	TGCGCCAGCAGCGAAGGACAGGGCCAAGGCTACACCTTC	CASSEGQGQGYTF
TRBV28	TRBJ1-2	TRBD1	15	few	TGTGCCAGCAGGACATACGGGACAGGGGGCTATGGCTACACCTTC	CASRTYGTGGYGYTF
TRBV27	TRBJ1-5	TRBD1	15	.	TGTGCCAACAGTTCCGGGACAGATCTCAATCAGCCCCAGCATTTT	CANSSGTDLNQPQHF
TRBV29-1	TRBJ2-7	TRBD1	16	many	TGCAGCGTTGAAGATCCGAGGGGACAGGCACCCTACGAGCAGTACTTC	CSVEDPRGQAPYEQYF
TRBV6-6	TRBJ2-3	TRBD2	17	.	TGTGCCAGCCCCTCGCCCGTCGGGGTAGCGGGAGAAGATACGCAGTATTTT	CASPSPVGVAGEDTQYF
TRBV29-1	TRBJ2-7	TRBD2	13	many	TGCAGCGCTCGACTAGCGGGGTCCTACGAGCAGTACTTC	CSARLAGSYEQYF
TRBV12-3/TRBV12-4	TRBJ2-1	TRBD2	14	many	TGTGCCAGCAGCCCGGGACTAGCTTCCAATGAGCAGTTCTTC	CASSPGLASNEQFF
TRBV20-1	TRBJ2-1	.	11	.	TGCAGGGCTAGGGGAGGTGGGCTGGAGTTCTTC	CRARGGGLEFF
TRBV28	TRBJ2-3	.	14	few	TGTGCCAGCAAATTGAGACCTAGCACAGATACGCAGTATTTT	CASKLRPSTDTQYF
TRBV7-6	TRBJ2-3	TRBD2	15	.	TGTGCCAGCAGCTTACGGGGGGGATACACAGATACGCAGTATTTT	CASSLRGGYTDTQYF
TRBV13	TRBJ2-1	TRBD2	18	many	TGTGCCAGCAGCTTAGGGTATTTGGGGCTAGCGGCGGACAATGAGCAGTTCTTC	CASSLGYLGLAADNEQFF
TRBV5-1	TRBJ2-5	TRBD2	16	many	TGCGCCAGCAGCTTGGCCCCTAGCGGGGGGCTAGAGACCCAGTACTTC	CASSLAPSGGLETQYF
TRBV12-3/TRBV12-4	TRBJ1-6	.	13	.	TGTGCCAGCAGCGACAGGACTAATTCACCCCTCCACTTT	CASSDRTNSPLHF
TRBV20-1	TRBJ2-3	.	13	many	TGCAGTGTACCGGCGAGAGGCACAGATACGCAGTATTTT	CSVPARGTDTQYF
TRBV5-1	TRBJ1-1	.	13	.	TGCGCCAGCAGCGTGGTACAGGACACTGAAGCTTTCTTT	CASSVVQDTEAFF
TRBV28	TRBJ1-5	.	15	.	TGTGCTTCTCAGAGATTAGGGTGGGAAAATCAGCCCCAGCATTTT	CASQRLGWENQPQHF
TRBV20-1	TRBJ1-5	.	13	many	TGCAGTGCGACGGGGGATGGGGATCAGCCCCAGCATTTT	CSATGDGDQPQHF
TRBV28	TRBJ2-2	.	11	once	TGTGCCAGCAGGGGCCTGGGGGAGCTGTTTTTT	CASRGLGELFF
TRBV5-1	TRBJ2-5	.	15	.	TGCGCCAGCAGCCCCGGGCCTTCGTACCAAGAGACCCAGTACTTC	CASSPGPSYQETQYF
TRBV10-3	TRBJ2-5	TRBD2	16	few	TGTGCCATCAGCACCACCGGGACTACGACCTACAATGAGCAGTACTTC	CAISTTGTTTYNEQYF
TRBV21-1	TRBJ2-7	.	16	.	TGTGCCAGCAGCGCCCCTGGGCGGGGGCCTTGGACCGAGCAGTACTTC	CASSAPGRGPWTEQYF
TRBV5-6	TRBJ2-7	.	13	many	TGTGCCAGCAGCCCAGGACACCACTACGAGCAGTACTTC	CASSPGHHYEQYF
TRBV18	TRBJ2-7	TRBD1	15	once	TGTGCCAGCTCTCCCACCGGGACAGGGGGCTCCGAGCAGTACTTC	CASSPTGTGGSEQYF
TRBV5-1	TRBJ2-7	TRBD1	14	many	TGCGCCAGCAGCTCGAGGACAGGGGACTACGAGCAGTACTTC	CASSSRTGDYEQYF
TRBV13	TRBJ2-1	.	13	many	TGTGCCAGCAGATTCCGGACAGTAAATGAGCAGTTCTTC	CASRFRTVNEQFF
TRBV5-1	TRBJ1-6	.	15	few	TGCGCCAGCAGCTTGGACCAGGGTCTGACCTCACCCCTCCACTTT	CASSLDQGLTSPLHF
TRBV29-1	TRBJ2-7	TRBD2	13	many	TGCAGCGCTGGGACTAGCGGGCCCTACGAGCAGTACTTC	CSAGTSGPYEQYF
TRBV9	TRBJ2-5	TRBD2	15	.	TGTGCCAGCAGCGTACTAGCGGGGGGGCAAGAGACCCGGTACTTC	CASSVLAGGQETRYF
TRBV18	TRBJ2-3	.	14	.	TGTGCCAGCTCACCACCCATTGACACAGATACGCAGTATTTT	CASSPPIDTDTQYF
TRBV11-2	TRBJ2-1	TRBD1	15	few	TGTGCCAGCAGCTGGGGACAGGGAATCGACAATGAGCAGTTCTTC	CASSWGQGIDNEQFF
TRBV20-1	TRBJ2-1	.	13	.	TGCAGTGCTAGAGCCAAACCTCGCCAGGAGCAGTTCTTC	CSARAKPRQEQFF
TRBV7-2	TRBJ2-7	TRBD2	15	many	TGTGCCAGCAGCCGACCAGGACTAGTGGGGTACGAGCAGTACTTC	CASSRPGLVGYEQYF
TRBV18	TRBJ2-3	TRBD2	15	few	TGTGCCAGCTCACAGGTAGCGGGGGACACAGATACGCAGTATTTT	CASSQVAGDTDTQYF
TRBV10-3	TRBJ1-6	.	18	.	TGTGCCATCAGTGATGGCAGGGCGGGTGGCTCCTATAATTCACCCCTCCACTTT	CAISDGRAGGSYNSPLHF
TRBV7-8	TRBJ2-7	.	15	many	TGTGCCAGCAGCTTAAAGGGTTTCCCCATCTACGAGCAGTACTTC	CASSLKGFPIYEQYF
TRBV20-1	TRBJ2-7	.	11	.	TGCAGTGCGGCCGGGCACAATGAGCAGTACTTC	CSAAGHNEQYF
TRBV5-1	TRBJ2-3	.	15	.	TGCGCCAGCAGCTTGGCGGACCCGGTCACAGATACGCAGTATTTT	CASSLADPVTDTQYF